This record looks at one T cell receptor beta chain sequence and its context. CDR1 and CDR2 from the germline V gene are MNHEY and SVGAGI. The CDR3 has 15 residues. V lost 6 bases and J 4 bases, leaving 17 bases between the germline ends. This sample was taken from a study of blood T cell repertoires in COVID-19. Overall study: From the United States, Italy and Spain came samples of acute and convalescent COVID-19. PBMCs, B-cell-depleted T cells, or T cells were the source of the cDNA or gDNA that made up the material.

As processed by the authors: Scientists estimated how many nucleated cells there were by amplifying reference gene primers. Here immunoSEQ multiplex PCR was the method, and the copy in TCRdb shows in-frame clones only, minus some. The V and J calls and clone size come from that table; D and trimming were worked out from the DNA. The table lists about 200,000 clones, 86% of them singletons. The sequenced sample consisted of PBMCs or T cells enriched from blood (not recorded which). The source is a middle-aged man with acute COVID-19. V and J are TRBV6-5 and TRBJ2-3; D might be TRBD1 (5 bases). The CDR3 protein is CASRPRTLPSDTQYF. In DNA form, the CDR3 reads TGTGCCAGCAGGCCCCGGACACTCCCTTCAGATACGCAGTATTTT.